This TCR beta chain appears in the sequencing data of a study of molecular identifiers for immune sequencing clone quantification. Broader study findings: In naive cells, clones above 20 RNA copies held under 1% of molecules, whereas in effector cells they held over 99%.

CDR1 and CDR2 from the germline V gene are SQVTM and ANQGSEA. The length of the CDR3 is 12 residues. V gave up 8 bases and J gave up 7 bases, with 14 bases separating them. Sorting captured naive CD8 T cells as CD8+CD4-CCR7+CD45RA+. Preparation of the bulk TCR libraries relied on previously described methods and listed TCR primers. TCRdb ran MiXCR on the PCR reads and lists one entry per CDR3 protein. The data hold about 630,000 distinct CDR3 sequences, with about 25% observed a single time. This clonotype was seen ten or more times. Antigen unknown. The receptor was isolated from a human donor in good health. Some libraries in this study had Jurkat cell RNA spiked in. Sequenced: naive CD8+ T cells from blood, with Jurkat cell RNA spiked in. The subset is: FACS-sorted CD8+CD4-CCR7+CD45RA+ naive T cells. The J gene is TRBJ2-2, the V gene TRBV29-1; D call uncertain. DNA of the CDR3: TGCAGCATCCCATCGGGCGGCGGGGAGCTGTTTTTT. Residues: CSIPSGGGELFF.